This T cell receptor beta chain originates from a study of cytotoxic CD8 clonotypes in ibrutinib-treated CLL. At the level of the study: Responses: approximately 25 partial, 2 complete; after median about 68 months, about 15 stayed remitted, approximately twelve progressed.

The CDR3 has 14 amino acids. Per germline, CDR1 MNHEY and CDR2 SMNVEV (reference sequence). V was pared by 3 bases and J by 3 bases, with 12 bases between. The method was immunoSEQ multiplex PCR; TCRdb's version includes in-frame clones alone and lacks a portion of them. The sample yields more than 300,000 clones, just under 80% seen once. The sequenced sample was PBMCs, obtained before ibrutinib treatment. The receptor was derived from a human donor with chronic lymphocytic leukemia. The rearrangement links TRBV27 to TRBJ2-7; TRBD2 is a possible D gene (6 bases). The CDR3 reads CASSFGGPSYEQYF. The CDR3 nucleotides read TGTGCCAGCAGTTTCGGGGGTCCTAGCTACGAGCAGTACTTC.